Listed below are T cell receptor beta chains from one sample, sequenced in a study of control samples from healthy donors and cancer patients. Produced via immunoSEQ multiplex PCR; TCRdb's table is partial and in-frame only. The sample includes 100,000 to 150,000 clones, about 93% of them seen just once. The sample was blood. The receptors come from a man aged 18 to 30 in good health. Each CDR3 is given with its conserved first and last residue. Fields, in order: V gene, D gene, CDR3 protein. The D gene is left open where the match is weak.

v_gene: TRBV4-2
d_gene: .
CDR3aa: CASSHPSTGLTGELFF

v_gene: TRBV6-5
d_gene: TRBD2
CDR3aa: CASSYRLAGVNEQFF

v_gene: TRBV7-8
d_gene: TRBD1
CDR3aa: CASSLGSNFRDRGREQYF

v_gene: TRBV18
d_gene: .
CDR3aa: CASSQLGQGTEAFF

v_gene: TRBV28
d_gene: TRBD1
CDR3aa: CASSFQGGEKLFF

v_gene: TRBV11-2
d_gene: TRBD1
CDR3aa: CASSSNRGQFEAFF

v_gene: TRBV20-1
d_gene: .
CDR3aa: CSASWGGETQYF

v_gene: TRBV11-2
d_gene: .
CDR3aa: CASSSSLDTEAFF

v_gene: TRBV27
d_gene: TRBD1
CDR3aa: CASSGDRVGEKLFF

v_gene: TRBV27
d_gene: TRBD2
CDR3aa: CASSLSTSGALTDTQYF

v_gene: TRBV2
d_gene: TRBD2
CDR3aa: CASTPILTSGGGNEQFF

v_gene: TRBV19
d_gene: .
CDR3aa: CASSIWSATPNTEAFF

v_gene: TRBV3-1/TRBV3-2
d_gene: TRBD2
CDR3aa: CASSQGGGYEQYF

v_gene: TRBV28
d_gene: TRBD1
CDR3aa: CASSSGQGWGNSPLHF

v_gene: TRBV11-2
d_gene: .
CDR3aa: CASSLALGDGELFF

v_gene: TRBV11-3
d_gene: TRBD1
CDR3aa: CASSLPGQGGYGYTF

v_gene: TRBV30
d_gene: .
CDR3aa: CAFTKGDQPQHF

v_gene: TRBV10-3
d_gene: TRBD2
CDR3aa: CATTGASGRENTQYF

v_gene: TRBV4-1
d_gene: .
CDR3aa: CASSQESPYRGYTF

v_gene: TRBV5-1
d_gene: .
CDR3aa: CASSLESLGEQFF

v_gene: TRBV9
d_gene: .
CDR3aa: CASSVGISYNSPLHF

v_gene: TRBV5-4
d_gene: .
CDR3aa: CASSPRDRGGNTEAFF

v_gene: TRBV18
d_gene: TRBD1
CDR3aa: CASSLQGSPGNTIYF

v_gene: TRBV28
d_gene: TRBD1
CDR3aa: CASSEPGQGATNEKLFF

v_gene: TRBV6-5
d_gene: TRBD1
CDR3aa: CASSYPGGTSYTF

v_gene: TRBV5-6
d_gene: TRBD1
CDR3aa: CASSATGVNQPQHF

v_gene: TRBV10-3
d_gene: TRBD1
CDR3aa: CAISNRGGDQPQHF